This entry describes one T cell receptor (beta chain). Its antigen is as yet unknown. The V and J ends lost 0 bases and 5 bases respectively, with 10 bases between them. The CDR3 covers 14 residues. Germline V gene lookup returns CDR1 SGHDN and CDR2 FVKESK. A second PCR, run for roughly 7 to 12 cycles, used a sample-barcoded 5' primer plus a J-beta primer mix. Every single cDNA molecule received a tag from a template-switch adaptor with 12 random nucleotides. TCRdb used MiXCR to reprocess the 5' RACE reads, holding one entry per CDR3 protein. Among 600,000 to 650,000 distinct CDR3 sequences listed, about 53% were seen once. This sample was included in a study of blood T cells in healthy people across ages. Study observations and caveats: Estimated diversity, derived from one million T cells, was regarded as an underestimate. Without sorted subsets, naive and antigen-experienced compartments could not be conclusively compared. Per million T cells, TCR beta diversity dropped about linearly as age rose.

The sequenced material came from blood. The clonotype was recovered from a man aged 55 to 70 in good health. The J gene is TRBJ2-5, the V gene TRBV14, with D possibly TRBD1 on 6 matching bases. CDR3: CASSQEQGRETQYF. DNA for the CDR3: TGTGCCAGCAGCCAAGAACAGGGAAGGGAGACCCAGTACTTC.